The T cell receptor (beta chain) under discussion was sequenced for a study of T cell repertoires in cytomegalovirus infection. Study in general: Public TCR beta signatures indicated both CMV infection and matching HLA type.

TCRdb called the reads again in MiXCR, with one record for every CDR3 protein. Of 150,000 to 200,000 distinct CDR3 sequences in the sample, 28% are singletons; the top ten hold approximately 30%. Looked up from germline, CDR1 is SSHAT and CDR2 is FNYEAQ (reference sequence). The CDR3 has 17 residues. A note on this clonotype: The antigen is unknown. An end of the junction does not agree with germline; a read error may underlie this.

Regarding the study as a whole: It was HLA-C-restricted CMV-specific TCR beta clonotypes that dominated the response ex vivo. Using cumulative public TCR beta family frequency, the authors identified those who carried CMV together with the relevant HLA.

Source material: PBMCs. The gene calls are TRBV7-7 and TRBJ2-2, with D perhaps assigned TRBD1 or TRBD2 (5 bases each). This clonotype was sampled from a human donor in good health (CMV status not recorded). Some clones in this sample may be carry-over from other donors' samples. The CDR3 DNA is TGTGCTAGCAGCTTAGTCCCCGGGACGGTGAACACCGGGGAGCTGTTTTTT. Protein: CASSLVPGTVNTGELFF.